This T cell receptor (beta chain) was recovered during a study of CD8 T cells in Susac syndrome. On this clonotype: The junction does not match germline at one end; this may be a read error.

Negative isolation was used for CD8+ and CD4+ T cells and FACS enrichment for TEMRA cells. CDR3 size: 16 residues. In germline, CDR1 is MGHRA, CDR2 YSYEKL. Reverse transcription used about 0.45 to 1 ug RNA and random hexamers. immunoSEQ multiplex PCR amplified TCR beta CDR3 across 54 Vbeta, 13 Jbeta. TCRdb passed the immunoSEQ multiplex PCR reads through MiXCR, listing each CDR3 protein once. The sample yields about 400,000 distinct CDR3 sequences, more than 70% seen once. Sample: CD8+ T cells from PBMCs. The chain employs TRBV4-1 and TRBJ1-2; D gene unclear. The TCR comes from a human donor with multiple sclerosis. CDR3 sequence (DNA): TGCGCCAGCAACCAATACTTAGCTACACCGCTCTATGGCTACACCTTC. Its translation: CASNQYLATPLYGYTF.